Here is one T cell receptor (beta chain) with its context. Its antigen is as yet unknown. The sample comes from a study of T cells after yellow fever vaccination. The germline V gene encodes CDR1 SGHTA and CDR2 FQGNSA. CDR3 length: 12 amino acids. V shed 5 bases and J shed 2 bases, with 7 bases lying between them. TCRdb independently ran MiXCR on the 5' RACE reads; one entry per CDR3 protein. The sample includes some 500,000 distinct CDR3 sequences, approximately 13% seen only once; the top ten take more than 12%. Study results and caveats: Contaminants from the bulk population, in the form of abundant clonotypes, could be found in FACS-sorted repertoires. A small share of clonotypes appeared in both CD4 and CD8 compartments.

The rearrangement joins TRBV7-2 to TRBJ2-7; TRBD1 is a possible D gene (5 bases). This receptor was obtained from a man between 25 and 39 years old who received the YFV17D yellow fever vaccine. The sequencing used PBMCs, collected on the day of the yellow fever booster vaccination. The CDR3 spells CASSQQAYEQYF. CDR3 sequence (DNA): TGTGCCAGCAGCCAACAGGCCTACGAGCAGTACTTC.